This TCR beta chain derives from a study of radiotherapy plus CTLA-4 blockade in lung cancer. The protocol was immunoSEQ multiplex PCR, while the TCRdb copy is restricted to in-frame clones and leaves out a portion. The repertoire consists of more than 90,000 clones, with about 90% occurring once and the leading ten covering 4.9%. With regard to this clone: Its antigen remains unknown.

V lost 8 bases, J lost 4 bases, and 5 bases lay in between. The CDR3 is 10 amino acids. The germline gives CDR1 MNHNS, CDR2 SASEGT. In chemo-refractory metastatic non-small-cell lung cancer, patients got ipilimumab CTLA-4 blockade together with focal radiation. Findings of the study overall: Early blood T cell clone dynamics, with interferon-beta, were reported to best predict response.

This clonotype was sampled from a human donor with non-small cell lung cancer that progressed on radiotherapy plus ipilimumab. This rearrangement joins TRBV6-1 to TRBJ1-1; D is unclear. The specimen was peripheral blood, collected from a patient treated with radiotherapy plus ipilimumab. The CDR3 loop reads CASGLTEAFF. In DNA, the CDR3 is TGTGCCAGCGGGCTCACTGAAGCTTTCTTT.